This is a list of T cell receptor beta chains from one sample in a study of blood T cell repertoires in COVID-19. TCRdb's copy holds only in-frame clones and misses some; the assay was immunoSEQ multiplex PCR. The sample has fewer than 70,000 clones; 88% are singletons. The specimen was peripheral blood. The receptors stem from a human donor in a cohort sampled during active COVID-19. Both conserved end residues are part of each CDR3. D genes are given only for firm matches. Clone size is shown for a subset of rows, as once, few, many or a class of expanded clone.

d_call,j_call,v_call,clone_size,cdr3_aa,cdr3_nt
TRBD1,TRBJ2-2,TRBV6-5,-,CASSDRGSTGELFF,TGTGCCAGCAGCGACAGGGGATCCACCGGGGAGCTGTTTTTT
TRBD1,TRBJ2-5,TRBV6-5,-,CASRLTGTGKETQYF,TGTGCCAGCAGGCTTACCGGGACAGGCAAAGAGACCCAGTACTTC
-,TRBJ2-4,TRBV19,-,CASTEAGGTGIQYF,TGTGCCAGTACCGAGGCAGGGGGGACGGGCATTCAGTACTTC
-,TRBJ2-1,TRBV19,once,CASSISAEGSYNEQFF,TGTGCCAGTAGTATATCAGCGGAGGGGTCCTACAATGAGCAGTTCTTC
-,TRBJ1-3,TRBV11-1,-,CASSLQAANTIYF,TGTGCCAGCAGCTTACAGGCCGCCAACACCATATATTTT
TRBD2,TRBJ2-3,TRBV14,-,CASSLAGGTDTQYF,TGTGCCAGCAGCCTAGCGGGGGGCACAGATACGCAGTATTTT
-,TRBJ1-4,TRBV11-2,-,CASSLEVRNEKLFF,TGTGCCAGCAGCTTAGAGGTACGGAATGAAAAACTGTTTTTT
TRBD2,TRBJ2-5,TRBV6-5,-,CASSYSSGGQETQYF,TGTGCCAGCAGTTACTCCAGCGGGGGCCAAGAGACCCAGTACTTC
-,TRBJ2-7,TRBV21-1,-,CASSHWGQARRGYEQYF,TGTGCCAGCAGCCATTGGGGACAAGCCAGAAGGGGCTACGAGCAGTACTTC
-,TRBJ1-1,TRBV5-1,-,CASSPSARGLTEAFF,TGCGCCAGCAGCCCGAGTGCCAGGGGTCTAACTGAAGCTTTCTTT
TRBD2,TRBJ2-3,TRBV5-1,-,CASSLEGGRDTQYF,TGCGCCAGCAGCTTGGAAGGCGGGAGAGATACGCAGTATTTT
TRBD1,TRBJ1-1,TRBV25-1,-,CASSSRQGWPFTEAFF,TGTGCCAGCAGCTCTAGACAGGGATGGCCCTTCACTGAAGCTTTCTTT
-,TRBJ2-3,TRBV2,-,CASSPMDSGGADTQYF,TGTGCCAGCAGTCCGATGGACTCGGGGGGCGCAGATACGCAGTATTTT
-,TRBJ2-1,TRBV12-2,-,CASRLETSGEAYNEQFF,TGTGCAAGTCGCTTGGAGACTAGCGGGGAAGCTTACAATGAGCAGTTCTTC
-,TRBJ1-3,TRBV11-2,-,CASSQIGGSGNTIYF,TGTGCCAGCAGCCAAATAGGAGGGTCTGGAAACACCATATATTTT
-,TRBJ1-1,TRBV7-9,-,CASSLGYSNTEAFF,TGTGCCAGCAGCTTAGGGTACTCGAACACTGAAGCTTTCTTT
TRBD2,TRBJ2-7,TRBV19,-,CASSIERGLAGYEQYF,TGTGCCAGTAGTATCGAAAGGGGACTAGCGGGCTACGAGCAGTACTTC
-,TRBJ1-3,TRBV2,-,CASSARALRAGNTIYF,TGTGCCAGCAGTGCCCGGGCCTTGAGGGCGGGAAACACCATATATTTT
TRBD1,TRBJ2-7,TRBV7-4,-,CASRHRTGAYEQYF,TGTGCCAGCAGGCACCGGACAGGGGCCTACGAGCAGTACTTC
-,TRBJ2-3,TRBV25-1,-,CASSDPRQGVLTDTQYF,TGTGCCAGCAGTGACCCCCGACAAGGGGTCTTGACAGATACGCAGTATTTT
-,TRBJ2-5,TRBV9,-,CASSVRGGGPGETQYF,TGTGCCAGCAGCGTGAGGGGAGGCGGCCCAGGGGAGACCCAGTACTTC
TRBD1,TRBJ1-2,TRBV6-5,-,CASSVDRGYGYTF,TGTGCCAGCAGCGTTGACAGGGGCTATGGCTACACCTTC
-,TRBJ2-1,TRBV7-8,-,CAITRLVGYNEQFF,TGTGCCATCACTCGACTAGTGGGCTACAATGAGCAGTTCTTC
-,TRBJ1-6,TRBV5-4,-,CASSPRSGGDNSPLHF,TGTGCCAGCAGCCCTAGGTCGGGCGGGGACAATTCACCCCTCCACTTT
-,TRBJ1-2,TRBV6-5,few,CASSRSQNYGYTF,TGTGCCAGCAGCCGCTCTCAGAACTATGGCTACACCTTC
-,TRBJ2-5,TRBV19,-,CASSAIGAEETQYF,TGTGCCAGTAGTGCTATCGGAGCAGAAGAGACCCAGTACTTC
-,TRBJ2-3,TRBV28,once,CASSSGGRGWDTQYF,TGTGCCAGCAGTTCAGGCGGGCGAGGGTGGGATACGCAGTATTTT
-,TRBJ1-1,TRBV7-2,-,CASSLTAGVNTEAFF,TGTGCCAGCAGCTTAACGGCAGGGGTGAACACTGAAGCTTTCTTT
-,TRBJ1-2,TRBV7-2,once,CASSLEYSYGYTF,TGTGCCAGCAGCTTAGAGTACAGCTATGGCTACACCTTC
TRBD1,TRBJ1-2,TRBV10-3,-,CAATGQGETNYGYTF,TGTGCCGCGACGGGACAGGGAGAAACTAACTATGGCTACACCTTC
-,TRBJ2-7,TRBV7-8,-,CASSHNIGVQEQYF,TGTGCCAGCAGTCACAACATAGGAGTTCAGGAGCAGTACTTC
-,TRBJ1-4,TRBV5-1,-,CASSPRGGIGEKLFF,TGCGCCAGCAGCCCTAGGGGAGGGATTGGAGAAAAACTGTTTTTT
TRBD1,TRBJ2-7,TRBV6-5,-,CASSSRTGTDEQYF,TGTGCCAGCAGTTCCCGGACAGGAACGGACGAGCAGTACTTC
-,TRBJ2-7,TRBV5-1,-,CASGQVGGHEQYF,TGCGCCAGCGGCCAGGTGGGTGGGCATGAGCAGTACTTC
-,TRBJ2-7,TRBV7-2,-,CASSWGGTESYEQYF,TGTGCCAGCAGCTGGGGCGGGACAGAGTCCTACGAGCAGTACTTC
TRBD2,TRBJ2-7,TRBV10-2,-,CASSIRTSSFYEQYF,TGCGCCAGCAGTATCAGGACTAGTTCTTTCTACGAGCAGTACTTC
-,TRBJ2-6,TRBV5-1,-,CASTPGSGANVLTF,TGCGCCAGCACCCCGGGCTCTGGGGCCAACGTCCTGACTTTC
-,TRBJ2-6,TRBV2,once,CAGAGEGSGANVLTF,TGTGCCGGAGCAGGGGAGGGGTCTGGGGCCAACGTCCTGACTTTC
-,TRBJ1-1,TRBV19,-,CASSIQTTMNTEAFF,TGTGCCAGTAGTATCCAGACTACCATGAACACTGAAGCTTTCTTT
-,TRBJ1-5,TRBV5-1,-,CASSLEVGGFVRSNQPQHF,TGCGCCAGCAGCCTCGAGGTGGGGGGTTTCGTTCGGAGCAATCAGCCCCAGCATTTT
-,TRBJ1-6,TRBV2,-,CASSPGTNSPLHF,TGTGCCAGCAGCCCGGGGACAAATTCACCCCTCCACTTT
TRBD1,TRBJ1-1,TRBV5-1,once,CASSRDREGEAFF,TGCGCCAGCAGCCGGGACAGGGAAGGTGAAGCTTTCTTT
-,TRBJ2-7,TRBV5-1,-,CASSLTGFYEQYF,TGCGCCAGCAGCTTGACAGGGTTCTACGAGCAGTACTTC
-,TRBJ1-1,TRBV27,few,CASSLTGSHEAFF,TGTGCCAGCAGTCTTACAGGGAGCCATGAAGCTTTCTTT
TRBD1,TRBJ2-2,TRBV5-1,-,CASSSGQGANTGELFF,TGCGCCAGCAGCTCCGGACAGGGCGCGAACACCGGGGAGCTGTTTTTT
TRBD2,TRBJ2-5,TRBV5-1,-,CASRMGTSGGLIQETQYF,TGCGCCAGCAGGATGGGCACTAGCGGGGGACTTATCCAAGAGACCCAGTACTTC
-,TRBJ2-3,TRBV19,-,CASAGPGADTQYF,TGTGCCAGTGCTGGGCCGGGGGCAGATACGCAGTATTTT
-,TRBJ2-7,TRBV5-8,-,CASSLVVLVGQYF,TGTGCCAGCAGCTTGGTGGTTCTCGTCGGGCAGTACTTC
TRBD2,TRBJ2-3,TRBV7-3,-,CASSPGLAGGTDTQYF,TGTGCCAGCAGCCCGGGACTAGCGGGAGGCACAGATACGCAGTATTTT
-,TRBJ2-1,TRBV27,-,CASSPRGGSYNEQFF,TGTGCCAGCAGTCCCCGTGGGGGGTCCTACAATGAGCAGTTCTTC
-,TRBJ2-3,TRBV5-1,-,CASSLNGQRRTDTQYF,TGCGCCAGCAGCTTGAATGGTCAGCGGCGCACAGATACGCAGTATTTT
-,TRBJ2-3,TRBV7-9,once,CASSLDGTAGDTQYF,TGTGCCAGCAGCTTAGATGGTACGGCAGGAGATACGCAGTATTTT